The 2 T cell receptor beta chains below were found in one sample sequenced in a study of OX40 agonist ivuxolimab in advanced cancers. The assay was immunoSEQ multiplex PCR, and TCRdb's table has in-frame clones only and misses some. Here the sample spans about 88,000 clones, around 85% being singletons. Material: CD4+ or CD8+ T cells sorted from blood, obtained in a trial of the OX40 agonist ivuxolimab. The source is an adult with an advanced solid tumor such as melanoma, head and neck, liver or kidney cancer.

This clone was detected only once. The chain has TRBV7-3 and TRBJ2-2, with D perhaps matching TRBD2 (5 bases). CDR1 is SGHTA, CDR2 FQGTGA, per germline. This CDR3 has 14 amino acids. Trimming cost V 5 bases and J 4 bases, with 11 bases left between them. This chain's CDR3 is CASSTTGSTGELFF. The CDR3 bases are TGTGCCAGCAGCACGACGGGGTCCACCGGGGAGCTGTTTTTT.

The V call is TRBV9, the J call TRBJ2-1; 14 bases are a match to TRBD2. The CDR3 loop spans 17 amino acids. V shed 4 bases and J 6 bases; nucleotides not matched to a gene: 9. Germline V CDR1 and CDR2: SGDLS, YYNGEE. The CDR3 is CASSPTTSGGGFNEQFF. DNA for the CDR3: TGTGCCAGCAGCCCGACGACTAGCGGGGGGGGTTTCAATGAGCAGTTCTTC.